These T cell receptor beta chains were read from a single sample in a study of vaccination effects on CD4 cells after COVID-19. The antigens these receptors bind are not known. Assay: immunoSEQ multiplex PCR; the TCRdb copy retains only in-frame clones and omits some. The repertoire holds about 50,000 clones, approximately 80% seen once, with around 3.3% in the top ten. Material: CD4+ T cells from PBMCs cultured without peptide, obtained before COVID-19 vaccination. Receptors originate from a human donor who received a COVID-19 vaccine. Both conserved end residues are part of each CDR3. The D gene is left open where the match is weak. Clone size, where shown, is once, few, many, or a class for clones that have expanded.

j_call: TRBJ1-2
cdr3_length: 13
clone_size: -
d_call: TRBD1
v_call: TRBV5-4
cdr3_aa: CASRPGGDYGYTF
cdr3_nt: TGTGCCAGCAGACCAGGGGGCGACTATGGCTACACCTTC

j_call: TRBJ1-3
cdr3_length: 13
clone_size: -
d_call: -
v_call: TRBV24-1
cdr3_aa: CATRGTAGNTIYF
cdr3_nt: TGTGCCACCAGGGGAACGGCTGGAAACACCATATATTTT

j_call: TRBJ2-5
cdr3_length: 15
clone_size: -
d_call: TRBD2
v_call: TRBV18
cdr3_aa: CASSPKLAGGETQYF
cdr3_nt: TGTGCCAGCTCACCTAAACTAGCGGGGGGAGAGACCCAGTACTTC

j_call: TRBJ1-5
cdr3_length: 12
clone_size: -
d_call: -
v_call: TRBV2
cdr3_aa: CASKEGRGPQHF
cdr3_nt: TGTGCCAGCAAGGAGGGCCGGGGGCCCCAGCATTTT

j_call: TRBJ1-5
cdr3_length: 15
clone_size: few
d_call: -
v_call: TRBV10-1
cdr3_aa: CASSEFRGSNQPQHF
cdr3_nt: TGCGCCAGCAGTGAGTTTCGGGGTTCCAATCAGCCCCAGCATTTT

j_call: TRBJ1-3
cdr3_length: 18
clone_size: -
d_call: -
v_call: TRBV19
cdr3_aa: CASSITAVGGLSGNTIYF
cdr3_nt: TGTGCCAGTAGTATAACAGCTGTGGGGGGTTTGTCTGGAAACACCATATATTTT

j_call: TRBJ2-3
cdr3_length: 16
clone_size: once
d_call: -
v_call: TRBV11-1
cdr3_aa: CASSRRPSGSTDTQYF
cdr3_nt: TGTGCCAGCAGTCGCCGACCAAGCGGTAGCACAGATACGCAGTATTTT

j_call: TRBJ2-5
cdr3_length: 13
clone_size: -
d_call: -
v_call: TRBV2
cdr3_aa: CASSEVQKGTQYF
cdr3_nt: TGTGCCAGCAGTGAAGTCCAGAAGGGGACCCAGTACTTC

j_call: TRBJ2-4
cdr3_length: 15
clone_size: -
d_call: -
v_call: TRBV13
cdr3_aa: CASTKRVHLDSIQYF
cdr3_nt: TGTGCCAGCACCAAGAGAGTACACCTTGATAGCATTCAGTACTTC

j_call: TRBJ2-2
cdr3_length: 15
clone_size: -
d_call: -
v_call: TRBV9
cdr3_aa: CASSVGTGNTGELFF
cdr3_nt: TGTGCCAGCAGCGTAGGTACAGGGAACACCGGGGAGCTGTTTTTT

j_call: TRBJ2-3
cdr3_length: 16
clone_size: -
d_call: TRBD2
v_call: TRBV6-2/TRBV6-3
cdr3_aa: CASSSTSGGSTDTQYF
cdr3_nt: TGTGCCAGCAGTTCGACTAGCGGGGGGAGCACAGATACGCAGTATTTT

j_call: TRBJ1-5
cdr3_length: 15
clone_size: -
d_call: TRBD1
v_call: TRBV24-1
cdr3_aa: CATSDPRTGDQPQHF
cdr3_nt: TGTGCCACCAGTGATCCGAGGACAGGTGATCAGCCCCAGCATTTT

j_call: TRBJ2-2
cdr3_length: 11
clone_size: few
d_call: -
v_call: TRBV6-4
cdr3_aa: CASRGTGELFF
cdr3_nt: TGTGCCAGCAGAGGCACCGGGGAGCTGTTTTTT

j_call: TRBJ1-4
cdr3_length: 16
clone_size: -
d_call: TRBD1
v_call: TRBV19
cdr3_aa: CASQRDRGATNEKLFF
cdr3_nt: TGTGCCAGCCAGAGGGACAGGGGAGCAACTAATGAAAAACTGTTTTTT

j_call: TRBJ2-1
cdr3_length: 16
clone_size: -
d_call: TRBD2
v_call: TRBV7-9
cdr3_aa: CASSSTAGEEYNEQFF
cdr3_nt: TGTGCCAGCAGCTCGACAGCGGGGGAGGAATACAATGAGCAGTTCTTC